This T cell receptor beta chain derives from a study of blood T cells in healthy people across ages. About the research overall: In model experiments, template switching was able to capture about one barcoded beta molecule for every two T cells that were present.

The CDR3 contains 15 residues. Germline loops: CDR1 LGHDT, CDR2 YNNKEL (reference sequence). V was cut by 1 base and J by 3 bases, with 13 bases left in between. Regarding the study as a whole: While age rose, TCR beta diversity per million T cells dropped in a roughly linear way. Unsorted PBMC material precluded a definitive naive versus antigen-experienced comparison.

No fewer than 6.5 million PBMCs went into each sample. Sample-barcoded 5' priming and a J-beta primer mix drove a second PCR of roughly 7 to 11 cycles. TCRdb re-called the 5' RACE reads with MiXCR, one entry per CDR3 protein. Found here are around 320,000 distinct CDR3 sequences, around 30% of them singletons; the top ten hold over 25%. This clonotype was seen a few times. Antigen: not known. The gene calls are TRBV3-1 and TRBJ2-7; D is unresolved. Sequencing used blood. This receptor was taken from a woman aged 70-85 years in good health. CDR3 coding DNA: TGTGCCAGCAGCCAAGCTCCGCAGGCACGCTACGAGCAGTACTTC. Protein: CASSQAPQARYEQYF.